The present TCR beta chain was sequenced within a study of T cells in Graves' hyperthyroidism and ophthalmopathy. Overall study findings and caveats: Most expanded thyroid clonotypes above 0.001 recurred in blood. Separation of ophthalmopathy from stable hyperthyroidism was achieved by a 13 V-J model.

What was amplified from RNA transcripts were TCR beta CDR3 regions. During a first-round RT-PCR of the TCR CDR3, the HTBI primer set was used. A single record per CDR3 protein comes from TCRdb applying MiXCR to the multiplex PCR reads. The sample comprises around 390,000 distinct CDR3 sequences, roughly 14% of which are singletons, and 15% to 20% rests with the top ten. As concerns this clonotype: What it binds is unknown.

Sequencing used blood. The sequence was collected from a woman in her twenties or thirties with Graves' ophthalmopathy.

CDR3 coding DNA: TGTGCCAGCAGTTATAGCAGCCGAGGGTGGGGGTCCTACGAGCAGTACTTC. This codes for CASSYSSRGWGSYEQYF. The V and J genes are TRBV14 and TRBJ2-7, with D tentatively TRBD1 or TRBD2 (5 bases each). The V and J ends lost 6 bases and 1 base respectively, with 22 bases between them. The CDR3 is made up of 17 amino acids. Per the germline V gene, CDR1 is SGHDN and CDR2 is FVKESK. The variable domain in full, with the rest retrieved from reference TRBV14 and TRBJ2-7, is EAGVTQFPSHSVIEKGQTVTLRCDPISGHDNLYWYRRVMGKEIKFLLHFVKESKQDESGMPNNRFLAERTGGTYSTLKVQPAELEDSGVYFCASSYSSRGWGSYEQYFGPGTRLTVT.